Below are 23 T cell receptor beta chains sequenced from a single sample in a study of blood T cell repertoires in COVID-19. Sequencing was performed with immunoSEQ multiplex PCR; in TCRdb, only in-frame clones are kept and a portion is missing. The table has 50,000 to 80,000 clones, roughly nine tenths seen once. The source material was peripheral blood. These receptors all stem from a man in his fifties or sixties with acute or convalescent COVID-19.

This chain joins TRBV7-2 and TRBJ2-3; TRBD2 matches 12 bases. This CDR3 region has 19 residues. V trimming: 5 bases; J trimming: 4 bases; junction bases outside the gene matches: 16. Germline V lookup: CDR1 SGHTA, CDR2 FQGNSA. The CDR3 is CASSAKASGGAWVSDTQYF. CDR3 nucleotides: TGTGCCAGCAGCGCAAAAGCTAGCGGGGGGGCTTGGGTTTCAGATACGCAGTATTTT.

This chain links TRBV4-1 with TRBJ1-2; weak D call: TRBD1 (5 bases). Germline CDR1 is MGHRA and CDR2 is YSYEKL. The CDR3 totals 17 residues. The V end lost 0 bases, the J end lost 4 bases, and 18 bases lay between the germline ends. The CDR3: CASSQDQGQALFYGYTF. CDR3 coding DNA: TGCGCCAGCAGCCAAGATCAAGGACAAGCATTATTCTATGGCTACACCTTC.

The J gene is TRBJ1-1, the V gene TRBV7-9; 11 bases are shared with TRBD1. This CDR3 has 13 residues. The germline CDR1 and CDR2 sequences are SEHNR and FQNEAQ (reference sequence). Trimming cost V 5 bases and J 6 bases; bases outside gene matches: 2. This CDR3 reads CASSLGQGAEAFF. DNA of the CDR3: TGTGCCAGCAGCCTGGGACAGGGGGCTGAAGCTTTCTTT.

This sequence joins TRBV5-5 and TRBJ1-1, with D uncertain. Between the trimmed V and J ends, which lost 4 bases and 2 bases, there was a span of 9 bases. The CDR3 loop spans 13 amino acids. Looked up from germline, CDR1 is SGHKS and CDR2 is YYEKEE (reference sequence). The CDR3 protein is CASSIRTNTEAFF. The CDR3 DNA is TGTGCCAGCAGCATTCGTACTAACACTGAAGCTTTCTTT.

The chain joins TRBV18 to TRBJ1-3; TRBD1 might be the D (5 bases). Trimming removed 4 bases at V and 9 bases at J, with 19 bases between. In germline, CDR1 is KGHSH, CDR2 LQKENI. The CDR3 contains 15 residues. CDR3 sequence reads: CASSLFRDLGGTIYF. CDR3 nucleotide sequence: TGTGCCAGCTCACTTTTCCGGGACCTGGGGGGCACCATATATTTT.

The gene calls are TRBV7-2 and TRBJ1-3, with 8 bases fitting TRBD1. Germline V gives CDR1 SGHTA, CDR2 FQGNSA. The CDR3 totals 17 residues. V lost 1 base, J lost 0 bases, and 5 bases stayed unmatched. CDR3 loop: CASSLVRDRSSGNTIYF. Written as DNA, the CDR3 is TGTGCCAGCAGCTTAGTCCGGGACAGGAGCTCTGGAAACACCATATATTTT.

This sequence joins TRBV6-8 and TRBJ2-7; 8 bases line up with TRBD2. Trimming removed 6 bases from V and 0 bases from J; junction bases left unmatched: 25. Germline assignment: CDR1 MNHGY and CDR2 SAAAGT. The CDR3 is 21 residues long. The CDR3 DNA is TGTGCCAGCAGGTGCTACCACGTCGGGGGGGGAGGCGTCAGCGGCTCCTACGAGCAGTACTTC. The encoded protein is CASRCYHVGGGGVSGSYEQYF.

The chain has TRBV4-1 and TRBJ1-5, with 9 positions matching TRBD1. J lost 3 bases, V lost 1 base, and 4 bases had no gene match. This CDR3 region has 16 residues. CDR1 is MGHRA and CDR2 is YSYEKL in the germline V gene. The CDR3 DNA reads as TGCGCCAGCAGCCAAGCGGACAGGGGAATCAATCAGCCCCAGCATTTT. Encoded protein: CASSQADRGINQPQHF.

This sequence joins TRBV6-4 and TRBJ1-1; possibly TRBD1 for D (5 bases). Germline V gives CDR1 MRHNA, CDR2 SNTAGT. The CDR3 is made up of 13 amino acids. V gave up 6 bases and J gave up 4 bases, with 12 bases separating them. The CDR3 spells CASSATGPTEAFF. CDR3 bases: TGTGCCAGCAGCGCCACAGGTCCCACTGAAGCTTTCTTT.

This clone was seen a few times. The chain joins TRBV6-2 or TRBV6-3 to TRBJ2-7; D might be TRBD1 (5 bases). The germline V gene encodes CDR1 MNHEY and CDR2 SVGEGT. The V end was cut by 2 bases, the J end by 2 bases, with 13 bases between. This CDR3 has 15 amino acids. CDR3 residues: CASSYAGFSPYEQYF. The CDR3 region has the DNA TGTGCCAGCAGTTACGCAGGGTTTAGCCCCTACGAGCAGTACTTC.

This chain links TRBV6-5 with TRBJ2-1; TRBD2 is a possible D gene (6 bases). This CDR3 spans 12 amino acids. V was trimmed by 4 bases and J by 9 bases, leaving 10 bases between them. Per the germline V gene, CDR1 is MNHEY and CDR2 is SVGAGI. The CDR3 DNA reads as TGTGCCAGCAGTTCCCTGACTAGTGAGCAGTTCTTC. Protein product: CASSSLTSEQFF.

This clone showed up just once. This chain uses TRBV13 with TRBJ1-2, with 7 positions matching TRBD1. Germline values: CDR1 PRHDT, CDR2 FYEKMQ (reference sequence). The CDR3 is 14 residues long. J was trimmed by 2 bases and V by 5 bases; bases with no gene match: 5. CDR3 in amino acids: CASSPSGQNYGYTF. The CDR3 coding sequence is TGTGCCAGCAGCCCCTCGGGACAGAACTATGGCTACACCTTC.

The genes are TRBV19 and TRBJ2-1, with D possibly being TRBD2 (5 bases). CDR1 LNHDA and CDR2 SQIVND come from the germline V gene (reference sequence). This CDR3 is 17 amino acids long. V shed 1 base and J shed 1 base, with 14 bases lying between them. CDR3 DNA sequence: TGTGCCAGTAGTATAGGGGCCGGGGTCCATTCCTACAATGAGCAGTTCTTC. Translated, it gives CASSIGAGVHSYNEQFF.

The chain employs TRBV9 and TRBJ2-3; TRBD2 matches at 7 bases. CDR3 size: 16 residues. Trimming cost V 0 bases and J 5 bases; bases outside gene matches: 9. CDR1 is SGDLS, CDR2 YYNGEE, per germline. CDR3 DNA sequence: TGTGCCAGCAGCGTAGGGATAGCTAGCGGCCGAGATACGCAGTATTTT. Its protein product is CASSVGIASGRDTQYF.

The chain couples TRBV18 to TRBJ1-5; weak D call: TRBD1 (5 bases). V was shortened by 3 bases and J by 0 bases, with 6 bases between the two germline ends. The germline V gene has CDR1 KGHSH and CDR2 LQKENI. The CDR3 loop spans 14 amino acids. The CDR3 nucleotides are TGTGCCAGCTCACCGACAGATAGCAATCAGCCCCAGCATTTT. It translates to CASSPTDSNQPQHF.

This clone was seen a handful of times. The chain is built from TRBV29-1 and TRBJ1-3; D not resolved. The CDR3 runs to 11 residues. Trimming pared 3 bases from V and 4 bases from J, leaving 4 bases between. Germline assignment: CDR1 SQVTM and CDR2 ANQGSEA. CDR3 sequence (DNA): TGCAGCGTTGAGGAGGGAAACACCATATATTTT. This translates into CSVEEGNTIYF.

This chain uses TRBV7-3 with TRBJ2-5; 11 nucleotides match TRBD2. The CDR3 has 16 residues. V gave up 5 bases and J gave up 2 bases; unmatched junction bases: 7. CDR1 and CDR2 (germline): SGHTA, FQGTGA. As DNA, the CDR3 is TGTGCCAGCAGCCCCGGTAGCGGGGGGGGGCAAGAGACCCAGTACTTC. The encoded protein is CASSPGSGGGQETQYF.

This chain uses TRBV4-2 with TRBJ2-3; TRBD2 matches 9 bases. The V and J ends lost 0 bases and 0 bases, in that order; junction bases with no gene match: 10. CDR3 length: 19 residues. Germline CDR1 LGHNA, CDR2 YNFKEQ. CDR3 sequence reads: CASSQDISGSRTSTDTQYF. CDR3 DNA sequence: TGTGCCAGCAGCCAAGATATTAGCGGGAGTAGAACTAGCACAGATACGCAGTATTTT.

The chain joins TRBV7-2 to TRBJ2-3; TRBD2 matches 12 bases. There are 16 residues in the CDR3. Germline-derived CDR1 and CDR2 are SGHTA and FQGNSA. V lost 6 bases, J lost 0 bases, and 4 bases stayed unmatched. DNA of the CDR3: TGTGCCAGCAGGACTGGACTAGCGGGGAGCACAGATACGCAGTATTTT. Its protein is CASRTGLAGSTDTQYF.

This sequence joins TRBV10-2 and TRBJ1-5; 8 nucleotides match TRBD1. The CDR3 loop spans 17 amino acids. CDR1 and CDR2 (germline): WSHSY, SAAADI. Germline trimming cut 7 bases from V and 2 bases from J; bases unmatched to any gene: 13. CDR3 nucleotides: TGCGCCAGCATGAGCGGATCCGGGACAGGAGGCAATCAGCCCCAGCATTTT. Protein sequence: CASMSGSGTGGNQPQHF.

This chain connects TRBV6-5 to TRBJ2-3; 8 positions agree with TRBD2. The CDR3 covers 15 residues. Germline assignment: CDR1 MNHEY and CDR2 SVGAGI. Trimming took 8 bases from V and 1 from J; bases not matched to a gene: 8. The CDR3 is CASRESGGGTDTQYF. The DNA for the CDR3 is TGTGCCAGCCGGGAGAGCGGGGGAGGCACAGATACGCAGTATTTT.

This chain joins TRBV25-1 and TRBJ1-5; D not resolved. This CDR3 comprises 14 residues. CDR1 and CDR2 (germline): MGHDK, SYGVNS. Trimming took off 3 bases at V and 5 bases at J, with 11 bases between the two ends. The CDR3 here is CASSDVSGYQPQHF. The CDR3 DNA reads as TGTGCCAGCAGTGATGTGTCAGGATATCAGCCCCAGCATTTT.

The chain recombines TRBV19 with TRBJ1-5; 7 bases match TRBD1. The CDR3 extends over 13 amino acids. J lost 7 bases, V lost 9 bases, and 9 bases had no gene match. The germline CDR1 and CDR2 sequences are LNHDA and SQIVND (reference sequence). In nucleotides, the CDR3 is TGTGCCAGCCGCGACAGGGTGAAGCAGCCCCAGCATTTT. The encoded protein is CASRDRVKQPQHF.